This T cell receptor beta chain was captured by sequencing in a study of T cells in Graves' hyperthyroidism and ophthalmopathy. Across the whole study: Any treatment followed the collection of peripheral blood at initial diagnosis. Study findings and constraints: Ophthalmopathy, which appeared later, was predicted by the model a median about 6 months before onset. Clonotypes that were expanded in thyroid above 0.001 mostly appeared in blood too.

Exclusion of a patient resulted from uncontrolled infection, other autoimmune disease, pregnancy or lactation. In the case of this clonotype: Its antigen remains unidentified.

The V and J ends lost 5 bases and 4 bases respectively, with 20 bases between them. Germline V CDR1 and CDR2: MDHEN, SYDVKM. The CDR3 covers 16 residues. RNA transcripts were the template for amplifying TCR beta CDR3 regions. TCR CDR3 underwent first-round RT-PCR with the HTBI primer set. In TCRdb, the multiplex PCR reads were re-called with MiXCR into one record per CDR3 protein. The repertoire holds approximately 710,000 distinct CDR3 sequences, with roughly 17% as singletons. The source of this sequence is a man aged 45 to 65 with Graves' hyperthyroidism. Sequenced: blood. The J gene is TRBJ1-2, the V gene TRBV28; D might be TRBD1 (5 bases). The chain's CDR3 is CASSPPVGTGLYGYTF. The CDR3 DNA sequence: TGTGCCAGCAGTCCCCCCGTTGGGACTGGTCTCTATGGCTACACCTTC.